Shown below are 27 T cell receptor beta chains from a single sample sequenced in a study of a mutant IDH1 vaccine in newly diagnosed glioma. TCRdb's copy holds only in-frame clones and misses some; the assay was immunoSEQ multiplex PCR. The table shows approximately 34,000 clones, with approximately 90% occurring only once. Which antigens these TCRs recognize remains unknown. Time point given: week 47, end of study. The investigators gave 300 ug of mutant IDH1 20-mer peptide in each vaccine dose, together with topical imiquimod. The material was PBMCs, obtained from a glioma patient whose treatment included an IDH1 peptide vaccine. All receptors derive from a man aged 35 to 55 with glioma.

The CDR3 region has the DNA TGTGCCAGCAGTCTTCGACAGGGGCCCCATCAGCCCCAGCATTTT. Its translation: CASSLRQGPHQPQHF. The J gene is TRBJ1-5, the V gene TRBV28; the match to TRBD1 covers 8 bases. The CDR3 has 15 amino acids. V dropped 5 bases and J dropped 5; count of bases not matched to a gene: 8. The germline CDR1 and CDR2 sequences are MDHEN and SYDVKM.

This clone occurred once. This chain joins TRBV5-4 and TRBJ1-2; D remains ambiguous. The CDR3 totals 16 residues. CDR1 is SGHNT and CDR2 is YYREEE in the germline V gene (reference sequence). The ends were cut back, 0 bases at V and 8 bases at J, with 20 bases in the middle. CDR3 loop: CASSLGGRQTLEGYTF. CDR3 sequence (DNA): TGTGCCAGCAGCTTGGGAGGACGGCAGACCCTTGAGGGCTACACCTTC.

This sequence joins TRBV5-4 and TRBJ2-3; D is unclear. The V gene's germline CDR1 is SGHNT and CDR2 YYREEE (reference sequence). Trimming cost V 0 bases and J 6 bases, with 5 bases left between them. The CDR3 is 12 residues long. CDR3 amino acids: CASSLVRDTQYF. For the CDR3, the DNA is TGTGCCAGCAGCTTGGTGCGGGATACGCAGTATTTT.

J is TRBJ2-2 and V is TRBV6-5; the D is unclear. Per the germline V gene, CDR1 is MNHEY and CDR2 is SVGAGI. The CDR3 runs to 16 residues. Trimming cost V 2 bases and J 4 bases, with 14 bases left between them. CDR3 in DNA: TGTGCCAGCAGTTACCCCTCCGGGCTAATCACCGGGGAGCTGTTTTTT. Residues: CASSYPSGLITGELFF.

This chain joins TRBV27 and TRBJ2-7; 12 nucleotides line up with TRBD1. The CDR3 sequence is 16 residues long. Germline CDR1 reads MNHEY; CDR2 reads SMNVEV (reference sequence). Germline trimming cut 9 bases from V and 7 bases from J; bases unmatched to any gene: 16. CDR3 sequence (DNA): TGTGCCAGTCAGTTTCGGAGGGGGACAGGGGGCAGTGAGCAGTACTTC. Residues: CASQFRRGTGGSEQYF.

V and J are TRBV4-1 and TRBJ1-6, with a tentative D call TRBD1 (6 bases). Trimming shortened V by 0 bases and J by 4 bases, and 10 bases separated the two germline ends. CDR3 size: 16 residues. The germline gives CDR1 MGHRA, CDR2 YSYEKL. CDR3: CASSQEPQGYNSPLHF. The CDR3 coding sequence is TGCGCCAGCAGCCAAGAACCCCAGGGGTATAATTCACCCCTCCACTTT.

The rearrangement joins TRBV18 to TRBJ2-3; 12 nucleotides line up with TRBD2. The CDR3 spans 17 residues. CDR1 is KGHSH, CDR2 LQKENI, per germline. The junction had 8 bases not matched to a gene; V was cut back by 2 bases and J by 5 bases. The CDR3, as DNA: TGTGCCAGCTCACCAAACCCCCCTAGCGGGGGGGGAGATACGCAGTATTTT. Encoded protein: CASSPNPPSGGGDTQYF.

J is TRBJ2-3 and V is TRBV25-1; D gene uncertain. CDR1 and CDR2 from the germline V gene are MGHDK and SYGVNS. This CDR3 contains 12 residues. V gave up 2 bases and J gave up 3 bases, with 3 bases separating them. The CDR3 sequence is CASSERTDTQYF. For the CDR3, the DNA is TGTGCCAGCAGTGAACGGACAGATACGCAGTATTTT.

This chain links TRBV19 with TRBJ2-5, with a possible D match to TRBD2 (5 bases). CDR1 is LNHDA, CDR2 SQIVND, per germline (reference sequence). Trimming stripped 5 bases from V and 2 bases from J, with 15 bases between. This CDR3 is built from 15 residues. CDR3: CASSPARGMQETQYF. CDR3 nucleotides: TGTGCCAGTAGTCCGGCAAGAGGGATGCAAGAGACCCAGTACTTC. The complete variable domain, with remaining parts taken from reference TRBV19 and TRBJ2-5, reads DGGITQSPKYLFRKEGQNVTLSCEQNLNHDAMYWYRQDPGQGLRLIYYSQIVNDFQKGDIAEGYSVSREKKESFPLTVTSAQKNPTAFYLCASSPARGMQETQYFGPGTRLLVL.

This clone has a single count. The gene calls are TRBV7-8 and TRBJ1-1, with 7 bases matching TRBD1. CDR3 length: 15 residues. Germline trimming cut 5 bases from V and 5 bases from J; bases unmatched to any gene: 11. CDR1 is SGHVS, CDR2 FQNEAQ, per germline. Written as DNA, the CDR3 is TGTGCCAGCAGCCCCAGGGGGGATTATTCGACTGAAGCTTTCTTT. It translates to CASSPRGDYSTEAFF.

The chain recombines TRBV30 with TRBJ2-7, with D hard to call. V dropped 6 bases and J dropped 1 base, with 10 bases sitting between them. CDR1 is GTSNPN, CDR2 SVGIG, per germline (reference sequence). The CDR3 is 12 amino acids. CDR3 residues: CACQDTSYEQYV. The CDR3 DNA reads TGTGCCTGTCAAGACACGTCCTACGAGCAGTACGTC.

The chain carries TRBV10-3 and TRBJ1-1, with a tentative D call TRBD1 (5 bases). Germline values: CDR1 ENHRY, CDR2 SYGVKD. The CDR3 is 15 residues long. The germline V and J ends were trimmed by 8 bases and 1 base, with 17 bases remaining between them. The CDR3 spells CAIVPDGRENTEAFF. CDR3 in DNA: TGTGCCATCGTACCTGATGGCAGGGAGAACACTGAAGCTTTCTTT.

The chain joins TRBV5-1 to TRBJ1-6; TRBD1 is a possible D gene (5 bases). Germline loops: CDR1 SGHRS, CDR2 YFSETQ. The CDR3 consists of 16 residues. V gave up 7 bases and J gave up 9 bases, with 23 bases separating them. The CDR3 DNA is TGCGCCAGCTCTCTCCCGGCCCCGGGGCAGAGTTCACCCCTCCACTTT. Protein product: CASSLPAPGQSSPLHF.

The chain uses TRBV19 and TRBJ1-1; the match to TRBD1 covers 10 bases. Trimming removed 5 bases from V and 4 bases from J; junction bases left unmatched: 10. This CDR3 has 16 amino acids. Germline assignment: CDR1 LNHDA and CDR2 SQIVND (reference sequence). The CDR3 loop is CASSPRQGAGGTEAFF. The CDR3 DNA reads TGTGCCAGTAGTCCCCGACAGGGGGCGGGGGGCACTGAAGCTTTCTTT.

This chain joins TRBV7-9 and TRBJ2-3, with TRBD2 matching over 11 bases. This CDR3 has 14 amino acids. The V gene's germline CDR1 is SEHNR and CDR2 FQNEAQ (reference sequence). V was pared by 7 bases and J by 4 bases, with 4 bases of the junction left unmatched. The CDR3 nucleotides read TGTGCCAGCATACTAGCGGGGGAAGCAGATACGCAGTATTTT. Amino acid sequence: CASILAGEADTQYF.

V gene TRBV7-2 combines with J gene TRBJ2-7; D is perhaps TRBD2 (5 bases). The CDR3 covers 12 residues. V was shortened by 5 bases and J by 7 bases, with 12 bases between the two germline ends. Looked up from germline, CDR1 is SGHTA and CDR2 is FQGNSA. Here the CDR3 reads CASSEERGEQYF. Written as DNA, the CDR3 is TGTGCCAGCAGCGAGGAACGGGGAGAGCAGTACTTC.

The chain couples TRBV19 to TRBJ1-3, with 11 nucleotides matching TRBD1. Unmatched junction bases numbered 1, after V lost 1 base and J lost 2 bases. Germline CDR1 reads LNHDA; CDR2 reads SQIVND (reference sequence). The length of the CDR3 is 16 residues. The CDR3 here is CASSIADRGPGNTIYF. The CDR3, as DNA: TGTGCCAGTAGTATAGCGGACAGGGGGCCTGGAAACACCATATATTTT.

The rearrangement joins TRBV5-6 to TRBJ2-7; 10 nucleotides match TRBD2. The CDR3 runs to 14 residues. J gave up 7 bases and V 0 bases, and 4 bases lay outside the gene matches. Germline CDR1 and CDR2: SGHDT and YYEEEE. In nucleotides, the CDR3 is TGTGCCAGCAGCTTGGGGACTAGCGGTTATGAGCAGTACTTC. It is translated as CASSLGTSGYEQYF. The variable domain in full, completed from reference TRBV5-6 and TRBJ2-7, reads DAGVTQSPTHLIKTRGQQVTLRCSPKSGHDTVSWYQQALGQGPQFIFQYYEEEERQRGNFPDRFSGHQFPNYSSELNVNALLLGDSALYLCASSLGTSGYEQYFGPGTRLTVT.

The chain recombines TRBV5-5 with TRBJ1-2; the match to TRBD1 covers 7 bases. With V trimmed by 4 bases and J by 5 bases, 5 bases remained unmatched. This CDR3 spans 13 amino acids. Germline CDR1 is SGHKS and CDR2 is YYEKEE (reference sequence). The CDR3 DNA reads as TGTGCCAGCAGCCCGACAGGGAGGTATGGCTACACCTTC. Its protein is CASSPTGRYGYTF.

The chain recombines TRBV30 with TRBJ1-2; the D is unclear. Germline CDR1 and CDR2: GTSNPN and SVGIG (reference sequence). With 4 bases removed from V and 8 bases from J, the gap between germline ends came to 14 bases. This CDR3 contains 12 residues. DNA for the CDR3: TGTGCCTGGACCGACGGCAGGATGGGCTACACCTTC. Translation gives CAWTDGRMGYTF.

The chain uses TRBV5-1 and TRBJ2-1; 9 positions match TRBD2. The CDR3 totals 17 residues. The ends lost 4 bases at V and 7 bases at J; junction bases unmatched: 15. Per the germline V gene, CDR1 is SGHRS and CDR2 is YFSETQ. DNA of the CDR3: TGCGCCAGCAGCCCCTCGGGGGCGGGGGGGATTTGGAATGAGCAGTTCTTC. The encoded protein is CASSPSGAGGIWNEQFF.

The V call is TRBV14, the J call TRBJ1-1; D remains unclear. The CDR3 length is 13 residues. Deletions cut 4 bases from V and 4 bases from J, with 10 bases between. Germline V gene lookup returns CDR1 SGHDN and CDR2 FVKESK. CDR3 nucleotide sequence: TGTGCCAGCAGCCGAGGGTTGGTCACTGAAGCTTTCTTT. It specifies CASSRGLVTEAFF.

This sequence joins TRBV5-6 and TRBJ1-2; D perhaps matches TRBD1 (5 bases). This CDR3 region has 11 residues. Trimming took off 5 bases at V and 7 bases at J, with 9 bases between the two ends. CDR1 is SGHDT and CDR2 is YYEEEE in the germline V gene. The CDR3 DNA is TGTGCCAGCAGTCGAGGGGCTGGCTACACCTTC. Translating it yields CASSRGAGYTF.

This chain uses TRBV5-5 with TRBJ2-7, with 9 bases matching TRBD1. With 4 bases clipped from V and 5 bases from J, the junction kept 7 bases outside the gene matches. The germline CDR1 and CDR2 sequences are SGHKS and YYEKEE (reference sequence). This CDR3 spans 14 amino acids. This chain's CDR3 is CASSLKGQGHEQYF. The CDR3 DNA is TGTGCCAGCAGCCTAAAGGGACAGGGACACGAGCAGTACTTC. Together with reference TRBV5-5 and TRBJ2-7, the CDR3 gives the full variable domain: DAGVTQSPTHLIKTRGQQVTLRCSPISGHKSVSWYQQVLGQGPQFIFQYYEKEERGRGNFPDRFSARQFPNYSSELNVNALLLGDSALYLCASSLKGQGHEQYFGPGTRLTVT.

The rearrangement uses TRBV28 and TRBJ2-3; D possibly corresponds to TRBD2 (5 bases). V dropped 2 bases and J dropped 0 bases, with 9 bases sitting between them. Looked up from germline, CDR1 is MDHEN and CDR2 is SYDVKM. This CDR3 is 15 amino acids long. CDR3 bases: TGTGCCAGCAGTTTAAATCCGGGAAGCACAGATACGCAGTATTTT. This encodes CASSLNPGSTDTQYF.

As to this clone: This CDR3 is also generated by other DNA sequences in the sample. The J gene is TRBJ2-1, the V gene TRBV5-4; D ambiguous. CDR1 is SGHNT, CDR2 YYREEE, per germline (reference sequence). The CDR3 covers 12 residues. Deletions cut 0 bases from V and 7 bases from J, with 5 bases between. CDR3 region: CASSLDGNEQFF. The DNA of the CDR3 is TGTGCCAGCAGCTTGGATGGAAATGAGCAGTTCTTC.

This clone was counted once. The chain uses TRBV15 and TRBJ2-7; unclear D gene. V dropped 0 bases and J dropped 2 bases, with 8 bases sitting between them. Looked up from germline, CDR1 is LNHNV and CDR2 is YYDKDF (reference sequence). CDR3 length: 14 residues. The CDR3 bases are TGTGCCACCAGCAGAGAGACGCTACCCTACGAGCAGTACGTC. This gives the protein CATSRETLPYEQYV.